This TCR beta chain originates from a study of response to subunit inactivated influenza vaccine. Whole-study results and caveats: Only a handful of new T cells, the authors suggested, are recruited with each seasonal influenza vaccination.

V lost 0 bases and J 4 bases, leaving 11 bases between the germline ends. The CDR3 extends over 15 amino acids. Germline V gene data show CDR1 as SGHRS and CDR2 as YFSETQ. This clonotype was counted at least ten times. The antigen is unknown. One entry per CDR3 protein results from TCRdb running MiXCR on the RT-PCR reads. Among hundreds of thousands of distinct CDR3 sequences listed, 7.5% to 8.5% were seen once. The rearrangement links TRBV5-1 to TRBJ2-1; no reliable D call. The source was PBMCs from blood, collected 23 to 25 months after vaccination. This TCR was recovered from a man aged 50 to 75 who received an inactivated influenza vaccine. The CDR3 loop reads CASSLEGHQYNEQFF. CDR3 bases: TGCGCCAGCAGCTTGGAAGGCCACCAGTACAATGAGCAGTTCTTC. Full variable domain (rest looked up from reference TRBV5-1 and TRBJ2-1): KAGVTQTPRYLIKTRGQQVTLSCSPISGHRSVSWYQQTPGQGLQFLFEYFSETQRNKGNFPGRFSGRQFSNSRSEMNVSTLELGDSALYLCASSLEGHQYNEQFFGPGTRLTVL.